These 2 T cell receptor beta chains originate from one sample sequenced in a study of cytomegalovirus exposure and HLA in healthy donors. Primers for the PCR totalled 60 Vbeta and 13 Jbeta. Measured with immunoSEQ multiplex PCR; TCRdb has only the in-frame clones, and not every one. The table lists 180,000 or so clones, over 65% of them singletons. Sequencing used PBMCs. The receptor set was obtained from a female donor in good health and CMV-seronegative.

This rearrangement joins TRBV30 to TRBJ2-5; TRBD1 is a possible D gene (6 bases). The last part of the DNA fits TRBJ2-7 better; the J call may be wrong. Germline values: CDR1 GTSNPN, CDR2 SVGIG (reference sequence). The CDR3 consists of 13 residues. The CDR3 loop is CAWGPQGSYEQYF. The CDR3 DNA follows: TGTGCCTGGGGACCACAGGGCTCCTACGAGCAGTACTTC.

This clone was counted once. This chain uses TRBV19 with TRBJ1-5; the D is unclear. Germline CDR1 is LNHDA and CDR2 is SQIVND (reference sequence). The ends were cut back, 4 bases at V and 6 bases at J, with 10 bases in the middle. The CDR3 contains 13 residues. Written as DNA, the CDR3 is TGTGCCAGTAGTAGGACGGGGAGTCAGCCCCAGCATTTT. It yields the protein CASSRTGSQPQHF.